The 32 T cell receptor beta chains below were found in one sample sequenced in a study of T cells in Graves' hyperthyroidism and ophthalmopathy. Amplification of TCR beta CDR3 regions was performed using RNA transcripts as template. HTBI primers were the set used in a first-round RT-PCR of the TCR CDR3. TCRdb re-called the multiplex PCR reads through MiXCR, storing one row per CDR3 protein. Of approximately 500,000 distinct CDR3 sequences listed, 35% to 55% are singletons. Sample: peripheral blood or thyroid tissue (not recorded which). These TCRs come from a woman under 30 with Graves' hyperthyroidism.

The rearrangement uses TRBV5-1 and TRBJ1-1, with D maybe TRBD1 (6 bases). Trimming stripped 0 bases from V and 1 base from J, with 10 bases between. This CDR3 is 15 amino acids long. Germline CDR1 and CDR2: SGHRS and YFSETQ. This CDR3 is CASSLGQVTNTEAFF. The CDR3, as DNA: TGCGCCAGCAGCTTGGGACAGGTCACGAACACTGAAGCTTTCTTT.

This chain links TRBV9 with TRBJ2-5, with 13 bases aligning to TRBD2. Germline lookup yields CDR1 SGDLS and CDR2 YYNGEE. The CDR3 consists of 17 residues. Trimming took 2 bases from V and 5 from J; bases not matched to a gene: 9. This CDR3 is CASSVGGTSGNSETQYF. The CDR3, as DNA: TGTGCCAGCAGCGTTGGAGGGACTAGCGGGAATAGTGAGACCCAGTACTTC. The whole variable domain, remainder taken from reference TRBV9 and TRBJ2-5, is DSGVTQTPKHLITATGQRVTLRCSPRSGDLSVYWYQQSLDQGLQFLIQYYNGEERAKGNILERFSAQQFPDLHSELNLSSLELGDSALYFCASSVGGTSGNSETQYFGPGTRLLVL.

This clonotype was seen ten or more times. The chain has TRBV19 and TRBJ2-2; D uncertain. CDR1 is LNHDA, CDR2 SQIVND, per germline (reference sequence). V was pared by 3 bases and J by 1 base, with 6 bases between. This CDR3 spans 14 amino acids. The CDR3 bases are TGTGCCAGTAGTATTCCAGGGAACACCGGGGAGCTGTTTTTT. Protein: CASSIPGNTGELFF.

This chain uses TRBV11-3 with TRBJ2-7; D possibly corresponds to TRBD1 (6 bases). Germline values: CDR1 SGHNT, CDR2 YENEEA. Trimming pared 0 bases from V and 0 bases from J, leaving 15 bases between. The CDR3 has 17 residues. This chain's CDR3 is CASSLDLAGAHSYEQYF. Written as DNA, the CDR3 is TGTGCCAGCAGCTTAGATCTAGCAGGGGCACACTCCTACGAGCAGTACTTC.

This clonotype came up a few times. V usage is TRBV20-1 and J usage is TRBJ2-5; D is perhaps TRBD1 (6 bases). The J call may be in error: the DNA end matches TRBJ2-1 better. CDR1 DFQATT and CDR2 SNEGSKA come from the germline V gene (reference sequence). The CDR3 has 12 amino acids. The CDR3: CSARAGDNEQFF. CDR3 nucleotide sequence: TGCAGTGCTAGAGCAGGGGACAATGAGCAGTTCTTC.

CDR3 sequence: CSVRASTQETQYF. CDR3 DNA sequence: TGCAGTGTTAGGGCTAGTACTCAAGAGACCCAGTACTTC. The rearrangement links TRBV20-1 to TRBJ2-5; D is ambiguous. The CDR3 is 13 amino acids. Looked up from germline, CDR1 is DFQATT and CDR2 is SNEGSKA (reference sequence). Trimming took off 7 bases at V and 2 bases at J, with 14 bases between the two ends.

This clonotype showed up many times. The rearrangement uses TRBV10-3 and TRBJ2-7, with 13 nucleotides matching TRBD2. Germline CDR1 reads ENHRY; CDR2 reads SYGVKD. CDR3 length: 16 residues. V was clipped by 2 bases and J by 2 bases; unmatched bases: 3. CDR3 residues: CAISEIGLAGAYEQYF. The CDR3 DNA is TGTGCCATCAGTGAGATTGGACTAGCGGGAGCCTACGAGCAGTACTTC.

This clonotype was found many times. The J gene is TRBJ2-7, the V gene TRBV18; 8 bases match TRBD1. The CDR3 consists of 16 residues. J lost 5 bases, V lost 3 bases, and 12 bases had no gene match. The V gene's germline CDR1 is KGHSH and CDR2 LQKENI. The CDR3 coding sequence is TGTGCCAGCTCACCGACAGGACAGGGAAAAGGGGACGAGCAGTACTTC. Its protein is CASSPTGQGKGDEQYF.

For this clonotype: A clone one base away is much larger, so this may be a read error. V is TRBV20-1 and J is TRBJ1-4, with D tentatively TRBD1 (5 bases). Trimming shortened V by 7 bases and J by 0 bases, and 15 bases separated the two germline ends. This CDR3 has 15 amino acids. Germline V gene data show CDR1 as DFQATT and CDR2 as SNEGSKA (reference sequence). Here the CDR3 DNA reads TGCAGTGGGGGACCGGTAAGAGCAACTAATGAAAAACTGTTTTTT. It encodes CSGGPVRATNEKLFF.

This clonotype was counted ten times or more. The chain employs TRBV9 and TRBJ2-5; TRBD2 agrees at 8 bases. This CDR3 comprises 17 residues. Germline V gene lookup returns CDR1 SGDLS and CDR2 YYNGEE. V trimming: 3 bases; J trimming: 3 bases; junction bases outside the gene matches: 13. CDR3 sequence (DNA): TGTGCCAGCAGCGGCGGGTGGTTGCGGGAGGCGGAAGAGACCCAGTACTTC. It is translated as CASSGGWLREAEETQYF.

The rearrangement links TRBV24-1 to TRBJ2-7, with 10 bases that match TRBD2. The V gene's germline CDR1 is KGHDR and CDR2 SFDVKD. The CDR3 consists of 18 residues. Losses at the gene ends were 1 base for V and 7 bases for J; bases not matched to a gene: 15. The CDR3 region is CATSDFGSGRNKYNEQYF. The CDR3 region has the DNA TGTGCCACCAGTGATTTTGGTAGCGGGAGGAACAAATACAATGAGCAGTACTTC.

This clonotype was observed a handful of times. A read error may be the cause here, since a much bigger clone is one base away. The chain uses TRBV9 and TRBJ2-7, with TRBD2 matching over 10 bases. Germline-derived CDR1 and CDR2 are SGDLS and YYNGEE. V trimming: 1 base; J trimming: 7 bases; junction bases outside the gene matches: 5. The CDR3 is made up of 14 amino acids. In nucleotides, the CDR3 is TGTGCCAGCAGCGTAACTAGCGGGGCCGGGGAGCAGTACTTC. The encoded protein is CASSVTSGAGEQYF. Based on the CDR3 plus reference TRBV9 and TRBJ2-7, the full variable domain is DSGVTQTPKHLITATGQRVTLRCSPRSGDLSVYWYQQSLDQGLQFLIQYYNGEERAKGNILERFSAQQFPDLHSELNLSSLELGDSALYFCASSVTSGAGEQYFGPGTRLTVT.

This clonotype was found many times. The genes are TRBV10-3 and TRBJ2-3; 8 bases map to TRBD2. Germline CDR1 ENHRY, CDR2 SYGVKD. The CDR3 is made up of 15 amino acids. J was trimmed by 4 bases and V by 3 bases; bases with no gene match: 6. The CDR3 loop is CAISDLSGKADTQYF. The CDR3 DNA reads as TGTGCCATCAGTGATCTTAGCGGGAAAGCAGATACGCAGTATTTT.

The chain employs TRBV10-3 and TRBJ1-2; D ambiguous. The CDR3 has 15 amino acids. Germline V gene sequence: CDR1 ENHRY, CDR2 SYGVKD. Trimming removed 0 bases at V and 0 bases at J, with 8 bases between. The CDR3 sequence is CAISESSSPNYGYTF. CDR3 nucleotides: TGTGCCATCAGTGAGTCCAGTTCCCCTAACTATGGCTACACCTTC.

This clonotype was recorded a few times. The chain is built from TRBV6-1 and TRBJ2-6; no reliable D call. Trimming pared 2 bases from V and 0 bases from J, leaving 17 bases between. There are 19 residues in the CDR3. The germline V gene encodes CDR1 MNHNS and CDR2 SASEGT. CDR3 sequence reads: CASSEMLVGRYSGANVLTF. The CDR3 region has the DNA TGTGCCAGCAGTGAAATGTTGGTTGGCCGGTACTCTGGGGCCAACGTCCTGACTTTC.

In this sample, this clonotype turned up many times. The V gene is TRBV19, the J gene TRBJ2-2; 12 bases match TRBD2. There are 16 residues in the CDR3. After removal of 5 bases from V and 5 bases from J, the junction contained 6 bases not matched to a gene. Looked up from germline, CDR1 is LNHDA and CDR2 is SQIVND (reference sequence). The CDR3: CASSPRGTSGTGELFF. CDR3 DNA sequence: TGTGCCAGTAGTCCCAGGGGGACTAGCGGGACCGGGGAGCTGTTTTTT.

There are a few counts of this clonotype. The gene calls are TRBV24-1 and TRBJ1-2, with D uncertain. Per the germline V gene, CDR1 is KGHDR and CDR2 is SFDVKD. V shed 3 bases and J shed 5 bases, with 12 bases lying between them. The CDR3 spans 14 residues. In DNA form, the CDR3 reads TGTGCCACCAGTGATAGTGAGGCAGCTTATGGCTACACCTTC. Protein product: CATSDSEAAYGYTF.

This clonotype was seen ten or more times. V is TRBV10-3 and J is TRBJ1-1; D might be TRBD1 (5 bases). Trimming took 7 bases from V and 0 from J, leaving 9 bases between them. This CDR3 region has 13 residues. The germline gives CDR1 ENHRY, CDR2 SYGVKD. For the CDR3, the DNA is TGTGCCATCACGGGGGAGATGAACACTGAAGCTTTCTTT. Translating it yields CAITGEMNTEAFF.

As DNA, the CDR3 is TGCGCCAGCAGCTTGGCTAGCGGGAGCTACAATGAGCAGTTCTTC. This gives the protein CASSLASGSYNEQFF. The chain links TRBV5-1 to TRBJ2-7; 10 nucleotides line up with TRBD2. The J call is doubtful: the DNA matches TRBJ2-1 better. The CDR3 is made up of 15 amino acids. CDR1 and CDR2 (germline): SGHRS, YFSETQ.

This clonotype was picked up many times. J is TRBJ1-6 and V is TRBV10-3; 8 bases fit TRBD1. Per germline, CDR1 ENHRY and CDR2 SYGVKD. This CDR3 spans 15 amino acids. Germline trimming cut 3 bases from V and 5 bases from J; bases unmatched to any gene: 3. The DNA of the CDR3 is TGTGCCATCAGTGATTGGGACAGGAATAATTCACCCCTCCACTTT. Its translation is CAISDWDRNNSPLHF.

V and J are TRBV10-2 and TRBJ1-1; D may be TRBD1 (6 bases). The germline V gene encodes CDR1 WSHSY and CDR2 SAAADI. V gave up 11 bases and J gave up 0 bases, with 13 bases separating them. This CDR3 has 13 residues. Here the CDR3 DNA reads TGCGCCTGCCGCAGGGGCATGAACACTGAAGCTTTCTTT. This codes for CACRRGMNTEAFF.

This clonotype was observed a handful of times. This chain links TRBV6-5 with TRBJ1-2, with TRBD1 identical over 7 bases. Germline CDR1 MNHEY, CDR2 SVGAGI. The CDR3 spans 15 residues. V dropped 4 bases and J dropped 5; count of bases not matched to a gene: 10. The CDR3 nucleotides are TGTGCCAGCAGTTCTAGCGGGACAGAGGCGTATGGCTACACCTTC. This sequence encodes CASSSSGTEAYGYTF.

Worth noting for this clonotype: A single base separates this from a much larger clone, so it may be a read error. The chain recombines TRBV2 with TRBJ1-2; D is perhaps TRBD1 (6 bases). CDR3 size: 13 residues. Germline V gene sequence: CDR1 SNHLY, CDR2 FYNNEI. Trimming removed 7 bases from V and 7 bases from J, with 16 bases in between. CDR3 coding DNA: TGTGCCAGCACTTCCCGGGGGCGAGTTGGCTACACCTTC. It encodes CASTSRGRVGYTF.

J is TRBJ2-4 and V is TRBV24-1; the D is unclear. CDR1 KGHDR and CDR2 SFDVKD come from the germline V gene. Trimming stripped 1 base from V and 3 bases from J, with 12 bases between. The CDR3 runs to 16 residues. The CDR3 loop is CATSDFPGHSKNIQYF. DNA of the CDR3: TGTGCCACCAGTGATTTTCCCGGGCACAGCAAAAACATTCAGTACTTC.

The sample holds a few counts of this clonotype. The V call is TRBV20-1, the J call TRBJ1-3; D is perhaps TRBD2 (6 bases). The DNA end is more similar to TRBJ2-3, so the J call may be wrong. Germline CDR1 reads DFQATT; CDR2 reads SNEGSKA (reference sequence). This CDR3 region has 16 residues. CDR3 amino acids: CSASGTAGGTTDTQYF. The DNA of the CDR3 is TGCAGTGCTAGCGGAACAGCGGGCGGGACGACAGATACGCAGTATTTT.

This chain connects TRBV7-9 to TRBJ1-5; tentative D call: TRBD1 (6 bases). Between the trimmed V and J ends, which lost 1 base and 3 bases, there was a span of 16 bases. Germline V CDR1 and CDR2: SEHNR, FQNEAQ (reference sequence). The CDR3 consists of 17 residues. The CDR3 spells CASSLDGLGHLNQPQHF. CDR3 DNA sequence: TGTGCCAGCAGCTTAGATGGGTTGGGACACCTCAATCAGCCCCAGCATTTT.

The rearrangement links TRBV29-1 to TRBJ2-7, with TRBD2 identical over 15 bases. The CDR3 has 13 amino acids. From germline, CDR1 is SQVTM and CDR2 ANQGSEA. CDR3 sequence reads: CSGLAGGPYEQYF. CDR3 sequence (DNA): TGCAGTGGACTAGCGGGAGGGCCCTACGAGCAGTACTTC.

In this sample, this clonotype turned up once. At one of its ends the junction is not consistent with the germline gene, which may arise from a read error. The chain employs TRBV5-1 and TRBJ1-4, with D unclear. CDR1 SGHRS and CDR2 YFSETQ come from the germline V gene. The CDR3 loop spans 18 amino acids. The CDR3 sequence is CASSFLSKKTVSNEKLSF. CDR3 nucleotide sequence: TGTGCCAGCAGCTTCCTTTCTAAAAAGACGGTAAGTAATGAAAAACTGTCTTTT.

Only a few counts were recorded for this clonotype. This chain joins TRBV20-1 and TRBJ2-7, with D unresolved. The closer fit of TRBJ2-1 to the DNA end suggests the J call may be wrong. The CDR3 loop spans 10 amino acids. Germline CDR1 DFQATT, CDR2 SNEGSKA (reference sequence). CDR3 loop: CSARGYEQFF. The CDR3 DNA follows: TGCAGTGCTAGGGGCTATGAGCAGTTCTTC.

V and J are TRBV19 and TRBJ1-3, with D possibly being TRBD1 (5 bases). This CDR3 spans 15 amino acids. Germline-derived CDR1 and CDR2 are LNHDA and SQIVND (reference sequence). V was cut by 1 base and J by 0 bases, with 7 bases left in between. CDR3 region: CASSIVGGSGNTIYF. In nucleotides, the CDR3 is TGTGCCAGTAGTATAGTTGGGGGCTCTGGAAACACCATATATTTT.

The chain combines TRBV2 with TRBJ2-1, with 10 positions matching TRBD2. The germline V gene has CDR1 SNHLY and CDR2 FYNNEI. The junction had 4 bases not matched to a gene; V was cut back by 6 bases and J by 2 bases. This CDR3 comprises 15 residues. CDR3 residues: CASRVGLAAYNEQFF. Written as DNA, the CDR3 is TGTGCCAGCAGGGTAGGACTAGCGGCCTACAATGAGCAGTTCTTC.

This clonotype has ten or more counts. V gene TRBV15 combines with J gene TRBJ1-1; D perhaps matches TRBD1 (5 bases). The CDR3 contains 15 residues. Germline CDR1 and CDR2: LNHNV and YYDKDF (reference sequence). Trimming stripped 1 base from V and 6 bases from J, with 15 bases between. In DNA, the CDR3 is TGTGCCACCAGCAGAGCATCCATCGGACAATCTGAAGCTTTCTTT. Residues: CATSRASIGQSEAFF.